This T cell receptor beta chain was observed in a study of T cells in localized non-small cell lung cancer. Regarding the study as a whole: Appearances in adjacent lung were noted for a median approximately 50 of the top 100 tumor clones. Because researchers sequenced only one region of the tumor, heterogeneity is still possible. Uninvolved adjacent lung, not tumor, had the highest T cell clonality. Higher T cell density in the blood was associated with longer overall survival, whereas higher adjacent-lung clonality associated with shorter survival.

Turning to this clone: The antigen remains unidentified.

Generated by immunoSEQ multiplex PCR, the TCRdb table keeps only in-frame clones and is missing some. The sample yields over 10,000 clones, about 82% seen once. The CDR3 totals 18 residues. With V trimmed by 8 bases and J by 0 bases, 13 bases remained unmatched. Germline lookup yields CDR1 SEHNR and CDR2 FQNEAQ (reference sequence). The sample here was peripheral blood, taken before any cancer treatment. This chain connects TRBV7-9 to TRBJ2-5; 12 nucleotides align to TRBD2. The receptor was derived from a male donor older than 55 with stage III lung adenocarcinoma. As DNA, the CDR3 is TGTGCCAGCGTGCCCTACCGACTAGCGGGGGAGCACCAAGAGACCCAGTACTTC. The encoded protein is CASVPYRLAGEHQETQYF. The variable domain in full, completed from reference TRBV7-9 and TRBJ2-5, reads DTGVSQNPRHKITKRGQNVTFRCDPISEHNRLYWYRQTLGQGPEFLTYFQNEAQLEKSRLLSDRFSAERPKGSFSTLEIQRTEQGDSAMYLCASVPYRLAGEHQETQYFGPGTRLLVL.